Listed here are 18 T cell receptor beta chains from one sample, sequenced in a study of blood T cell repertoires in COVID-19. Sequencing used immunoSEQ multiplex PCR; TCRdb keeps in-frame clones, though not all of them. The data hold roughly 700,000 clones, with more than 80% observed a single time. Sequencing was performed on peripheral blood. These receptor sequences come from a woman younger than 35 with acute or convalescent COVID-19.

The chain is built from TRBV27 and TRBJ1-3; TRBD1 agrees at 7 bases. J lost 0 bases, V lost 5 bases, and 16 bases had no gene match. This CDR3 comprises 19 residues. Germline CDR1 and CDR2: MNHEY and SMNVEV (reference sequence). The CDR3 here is CASSTKGPRDRASGNTIYF. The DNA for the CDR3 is TGTGCCAGCAGTACTAAGGGTCCCCGGGACAGAGCCTCTGGAAACACCATATATTTT.

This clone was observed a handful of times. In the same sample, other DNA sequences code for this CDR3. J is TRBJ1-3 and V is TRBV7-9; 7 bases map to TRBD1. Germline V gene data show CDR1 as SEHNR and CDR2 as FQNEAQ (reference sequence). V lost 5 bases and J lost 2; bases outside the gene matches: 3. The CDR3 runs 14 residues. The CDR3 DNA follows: TGTGCCAGCAGCCTCCAGGGGGCTGGAAACACCATATATTTT. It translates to CASSLQGAGNTIYF.

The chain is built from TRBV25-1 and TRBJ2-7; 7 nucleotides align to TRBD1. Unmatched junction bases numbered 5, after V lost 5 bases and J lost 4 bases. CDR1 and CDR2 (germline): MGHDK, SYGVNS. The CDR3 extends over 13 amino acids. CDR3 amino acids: CASSRTGGYEQYF. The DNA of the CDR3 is TGTGCCAGCAGTCGGACAGGTGGGTACGAGCAGTACTTC.

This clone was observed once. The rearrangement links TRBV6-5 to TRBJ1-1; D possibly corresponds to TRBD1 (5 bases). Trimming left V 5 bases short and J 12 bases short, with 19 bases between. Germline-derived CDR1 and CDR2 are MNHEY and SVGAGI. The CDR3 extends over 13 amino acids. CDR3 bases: TGTGCCAGCAGTCCCGGGGGTCGGGAGGCGTCTTTCTTT. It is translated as CASSPGGREASFF.

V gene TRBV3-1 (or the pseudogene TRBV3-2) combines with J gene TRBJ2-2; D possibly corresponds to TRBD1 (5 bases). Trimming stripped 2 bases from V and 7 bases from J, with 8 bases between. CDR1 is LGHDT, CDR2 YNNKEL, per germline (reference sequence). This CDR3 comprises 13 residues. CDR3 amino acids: CASSQRGGGELFF. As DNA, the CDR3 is TGTGCCAGCAGCCAAAGGGGTGGCGGGGAGCTGTTTTTT.

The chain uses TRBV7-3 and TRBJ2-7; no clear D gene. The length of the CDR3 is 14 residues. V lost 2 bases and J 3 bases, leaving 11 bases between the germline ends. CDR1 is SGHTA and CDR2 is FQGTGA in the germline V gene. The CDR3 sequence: CASSLSSESYEQYF. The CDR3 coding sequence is TGTGCCAGCAGCTTATCGAGTGAGAGCTACGAGCAGTACTTC. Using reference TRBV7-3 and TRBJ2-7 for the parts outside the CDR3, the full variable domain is GAGVSQTPSNKVTEKGKYVELRCDPISGHTALYWYRQSLGQGPEFLIYFQGTGAADDSGLPNDRFFAVRPEGSVSTLKIQRTERGDSAVYLCASSLSSESYEQYFGPGTRLTVT.

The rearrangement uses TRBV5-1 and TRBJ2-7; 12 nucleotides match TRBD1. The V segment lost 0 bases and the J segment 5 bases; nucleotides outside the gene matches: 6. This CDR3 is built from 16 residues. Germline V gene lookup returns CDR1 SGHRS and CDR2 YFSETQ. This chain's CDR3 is CASSLVGTGGVDEQYF. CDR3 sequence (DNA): TGCGCCAGCAGCTTGGTGGGGACAGGGGGCGTCGACGAGCAGTACTTC.

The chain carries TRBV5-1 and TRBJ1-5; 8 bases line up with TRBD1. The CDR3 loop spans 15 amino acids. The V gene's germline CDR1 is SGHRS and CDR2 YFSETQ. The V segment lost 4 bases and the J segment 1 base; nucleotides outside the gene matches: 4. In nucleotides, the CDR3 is TGCGCCAGCAGCCGAACAGGGGGGAGCAATCAGCCCCAGCATTTT. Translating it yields CASSRTGGSNQPQHF.

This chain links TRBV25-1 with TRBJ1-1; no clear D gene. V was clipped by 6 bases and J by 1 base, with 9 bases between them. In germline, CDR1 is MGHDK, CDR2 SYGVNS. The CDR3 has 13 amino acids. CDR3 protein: CASRLAGNTEAFF. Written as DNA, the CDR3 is TGTGCCAGCAGACTCGCGGGGAACACTGAAGCTTTCTTT.

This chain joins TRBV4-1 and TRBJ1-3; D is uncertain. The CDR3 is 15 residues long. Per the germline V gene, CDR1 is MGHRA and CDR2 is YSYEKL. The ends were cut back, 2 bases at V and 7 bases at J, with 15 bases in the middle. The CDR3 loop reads CASSQTGLVWNTIYF. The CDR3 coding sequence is TGCGCCAGCAGCCAAACCGGGTTGGTTTGGAACACCATATATTTT.

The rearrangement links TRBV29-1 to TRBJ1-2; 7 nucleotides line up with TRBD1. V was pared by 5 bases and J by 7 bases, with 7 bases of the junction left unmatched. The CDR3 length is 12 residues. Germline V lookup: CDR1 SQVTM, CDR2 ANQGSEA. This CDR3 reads CSVYDRVPGYTF. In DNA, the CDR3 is TGCAGCGTTTACGACAGGGTACCTGGCTACACCTTC.

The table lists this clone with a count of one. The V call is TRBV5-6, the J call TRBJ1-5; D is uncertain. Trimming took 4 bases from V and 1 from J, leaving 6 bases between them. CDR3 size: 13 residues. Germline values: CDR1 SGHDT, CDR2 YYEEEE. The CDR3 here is CASSPGSNQPQHF. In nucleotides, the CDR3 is TGTGCCAGCAGCCCGGGAAGCAATCAGCCCCAGCATTTT.

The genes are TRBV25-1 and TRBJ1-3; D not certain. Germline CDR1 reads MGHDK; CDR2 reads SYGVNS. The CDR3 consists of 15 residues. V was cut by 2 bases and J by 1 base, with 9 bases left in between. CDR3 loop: CASSERRTSGNTIYF. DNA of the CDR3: TGTGCCAGCAGTGAACGAAGAACATCTGGAAACACCATATATTTT.

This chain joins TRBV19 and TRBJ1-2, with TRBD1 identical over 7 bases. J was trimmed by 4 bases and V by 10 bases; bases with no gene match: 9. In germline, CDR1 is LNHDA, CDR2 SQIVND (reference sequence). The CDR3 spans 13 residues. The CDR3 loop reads CATSFDRVYGYTF. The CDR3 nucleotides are TGTGCCACCTCCTTCGACAGGGTCTATGGCTACACCTTC.

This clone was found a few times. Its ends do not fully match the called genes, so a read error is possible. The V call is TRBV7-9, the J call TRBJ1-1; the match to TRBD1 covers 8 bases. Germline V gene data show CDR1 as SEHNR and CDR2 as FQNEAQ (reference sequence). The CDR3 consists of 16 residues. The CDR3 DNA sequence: TGTGCCAGCAACTTACGAACAGGGGGGCTGAACACTGAAGCTTTCTTT. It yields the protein CASNLRTGGLNTEAFF. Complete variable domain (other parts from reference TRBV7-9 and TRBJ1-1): DTGVSQNPRHKITKRGQNVTFRCDPISEHNRLYWYRQTLGQGPEFLTYFQNEAQLEKSRLLSDRFSAERPKGSFSTLEIQRTEQGDSAMYLCASNLRTGGLNTEAFFGQGTRLTVV.

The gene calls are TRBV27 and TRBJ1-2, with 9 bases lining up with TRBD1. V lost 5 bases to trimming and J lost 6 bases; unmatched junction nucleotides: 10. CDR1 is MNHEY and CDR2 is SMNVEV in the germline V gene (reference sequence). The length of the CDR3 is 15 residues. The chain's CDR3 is CASSTDDRGDHGYTF. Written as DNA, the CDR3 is TGTGCCAGCAGTACCGACGACAGGGGGGATCATGGCTACACCTTC.

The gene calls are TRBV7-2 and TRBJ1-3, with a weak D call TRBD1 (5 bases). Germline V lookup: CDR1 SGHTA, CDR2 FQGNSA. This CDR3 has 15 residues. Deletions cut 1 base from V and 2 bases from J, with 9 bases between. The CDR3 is CASSLEPGTGNTIYF. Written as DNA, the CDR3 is TGTGCCAGCAGCTTAGAACCAGGGACTGGAAACACCATATATTTT.

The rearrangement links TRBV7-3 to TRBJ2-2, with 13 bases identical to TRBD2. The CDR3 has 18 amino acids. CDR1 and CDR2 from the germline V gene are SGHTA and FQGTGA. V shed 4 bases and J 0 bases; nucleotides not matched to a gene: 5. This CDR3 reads CASSSGLAGAANTGELFF. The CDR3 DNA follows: TGTGCCAGCAGCTCAGGACTAGCGGGGGCTGCGAACACCGGGGAGCTGTTTTTT.